This T cell receptor beta chain was found in a study of T cell responses to AZD1222 COVID-19 vaccine (dated by TCRdb to the early 2020s). Notes on the research overall: A total of about 240 trial participants underwent TCR sequencing, of whom approximately 210 received two doses of AZD1222 and some 26 received two doses of the MenACWY control vaccine. Trial participants were enrolled into age subgroups of 18-55, 56-69 and 70-plus years, which contained roughly 140, 27 and 60 TCR-sequenced participants, respectively. Summary of the overall study and its limitations: Epitopes outside the regions mutated in the B.1.351 and B.1.1.7 variants were reportedly recognized by nearly half of the unique spike-specific TCRs. Because no day 14 peak-response samples were available, repertoires were characterized only after the peak T cell response. The 56-69-year group was small, and its depth increase did not reach significance, likely because of low power. Participants were mostly white British, with more females than males. The authors suggested clonal diversity may have been underestimated. Spike-specific TCR breadth and depth rose significantly after two AZD1222 doses compared with day 0 and with MenACWY recipients. The whole spike protein was spanned by vaccine-associated CD4 TCRs, and dominant responses were seen in regions 160-218 and 743-854. Conclusions about previously exposed vaccinees are limited because only six or seven AZD1222 recipients were SARS-CoV-2 seropositive at baseline.

Trimmed from V: 7 bases; trimmed from J: 4 bases; junction bases lacking a gene match: 8. CDR1 and CDR2, per the germline V gene, are SQVTM and ANQGSEA. The CDR3 runs 13 amino acids, cysteine and phenylalanine included. The entry retains the CDR3 DNA only, 39 bases that are in frame from base 1. The CDR3 regions of human TCRbeta chains were subjected to immunosequencing. The authors processed their data as follows. TCRs in the repertoires were matched against a reference library of SARS-CoV-2-specific TCRs that had been generated with the MIRA antigen-specificity platform. Breadth was defined as the fraction of unique TCRs that were SARS-CoV-2-associated. Depth was defined as the fraction of total T cells that were SARS-CoV-2-associated. Using the MIRA data, each spike-specific TCR was mapped to the spike region that the TCR reacts to and placed in a CD4 or CD8 class. Log10-transformed breadth and depth values were compared by one-way ANOVA with Sidak's multiple comparisons tests. Here the immuneACCESS table is served through TCRdb, limited to in-frame sequences with V and J called. Missing clones are a known gap in these copies; in checked studies unresolved V genes cover under half, and the rest lacks a known reason. The D gene and trimming were derived from the DNA, and the V and J assignments and clone size from that table. This sample gives under 200,000 clones in total; about 87% of them show up just once. The ten most abundant clones make up 2.7% of the sample.

Notes on this clone: The antigen it binds to is not known. It has no much larger one-base neighbor in the sample; base qualities were not kept.

The label giving this sample's time point can be read as: baseline before first vaccination. Reading the label with the study, this specimen's treatment or condition is: meningococcal conjugate vaccine given as trial control. The vaccinee samples were drawn from two UK trials, COV001 and COV002, one of which was a single-blind randomized controlled phase 2/3 trial testing AZD1222 (ChAdOx1 nCoV-19) in healthy adults. For TCRbeta chain sequencing, PBMC samples were collected from trial participants at day 0 and at day 28 after the second dose. The sequence joins TRBV29-1 to TRBJ2-7, and 9 junction bases match TRBD1. This receptor was identified in an adult in good health. The starting material was peripheral blood, obtained on day 0 of MenACWY control vaccination. DNA sequence: TGCAGCGCCGGACAGGGGCCGGGTTACGAGCAGTACTTC. Its protein is CSAGQGPGYEQYF.